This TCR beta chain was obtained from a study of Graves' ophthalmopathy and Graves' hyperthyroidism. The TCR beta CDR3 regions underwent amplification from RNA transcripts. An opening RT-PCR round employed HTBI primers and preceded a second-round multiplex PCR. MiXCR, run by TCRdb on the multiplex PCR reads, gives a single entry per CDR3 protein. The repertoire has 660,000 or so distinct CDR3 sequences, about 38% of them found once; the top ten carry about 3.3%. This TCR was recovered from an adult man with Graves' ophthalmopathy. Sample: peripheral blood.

The CDR3 sequence: CASEGEEQYF. For the CDR3, the DNA is TGTGCCAGCGAGGGAGAAGAGCAGTACTTC. The chain is built from TRBV6-6 and TRBJ2-7; TRBD2 is a possible D gene (5 bases). Germline V gene lookup returns CDR1 MNHNY and CDR2 SVGAGI (reference sequence). The CDR3 extends over 10 amino acids. V was clipped by 8 bases and J by 7 bases, with 9 bases between them.